These 13 T cell receptor beta chains share one sample of origin, sequenced in a study of blood T cell repertoires in COVID-19. The assay was immunoSEQ multiplex PCR, and TCRdb's table has in-frame clones only and misses some. In the table there are approximately 390,000 clones, 88% of which are singletons. Sequenced: PBMCs or T cells enriched from blood (not recorded which). The receptors were gathered from a woman between 40 and 55 years old with acute COVID-19.

The chain couples TRBV5-1 to TRBJ2-7, with a tentative D call TRBD1 (5 bases). The CDR3 is 14 amino acids. V lost 3 bases and J 3 bases, leaving 13 bases between the germline ends. Germline V gives CDR1 SGHRS, CDR2 YFSETQ. Written as DNA, the CDR3 is TGCGCCAGCAGCTCGGACACCATTGACTACGAGCAGTACTTC. This gives the protein CASSSDTIDYEQYF.

The J gene is TRBJ1-1, the V gene TRBV2; TRBD1 might be the D (5 bases). Trimming removed 4 bases at V and 2 bases at J, with 14 bases between. The CDR3 is 15 residues long. CDR1 is SNHLY and CDR2 is FYNNEI in the germline V gene. The CDR3 sequence: CASSGQGGLNTEAFF. CDR3 bases: TGTGCCAGCAGTGGGCAGGGAGGGCTAAACACTGAAGCTTTCTTT.

The chain joins TRBV3-1 (or the pseudogene TRBV3-2) to TRBJ1-2; 11 nucleotides match TRBD1. CDR1 LGHDT and CDR2 YNNKEL come from the germline V gene (reference sequence). The CDR3 runs 15 residues. The junction had 7 bases not matched to a gene; V was cut back by 4 bases and J by 6 bases. The CDR3 loop reads CASSRPGQGEDGYTF. DNA for the CDR3: TGTGCCAGCAGCCGACCGGGACAGGGGGAGGATGGCTACACCTTC.

The chain combines TRBV4-1 with TRBJ1-5; TRBD1 matches at 9 bases. This CDR3 has 17 amino acids. Germline V CDR1 and CDR2: MGHRA, YSYEKL. Trimming at V came to 4 bases and at J to 4 bases, leaving 11 bases not matched to a gene. The CDR3, as DNA: TGCGCCAGCAGCCGATCAACCCTCGACAGGGGGAATCAGCCCCAGCATTTT. Translating it yields CASSRSTLDRGNQPQHF.

V usage is TRBV5-5 and J usage is TRBJ1-2; 10 nucleotides line up with TRBD1. The V segment lost 4 bases and the J segment 8 bases; nucleotides outside the gene matches: 5. The CDR3 length is 13 residues. Germline CDR1 reads SGHKS; CDR2 reads YYEKEE (reference sequence). CDR3 region: CASSLTGGVGYTF. In nucleotides, the CDR3 is TGTGCCAGCAGCCTGACAGGGGGCGTCGGCTACACCTTC.

This chain uses TRBV5-1 with TRBJ2-7, with TRBD1 matching 10 bases. The germline V gene encodes CDR1 SGHRS and CDR2 YFSETQ. The CDR3 length is 14 residues. V gave up 3 bases and J gave up 2 bases; unmatched junction bases: 2. The CDR3 sequence: CASSWGQGTYEQYF. The CDR3 DNA reads as TGCGCCAGCAGCTGGGGACAGGGGACCTACGAGCAGTACTTC.

This clone was counted once. The CDR3 DNA sequence: TGTGCCTGGAGTTACGGAGGGGACTTATCCTACAATGAGCAGTTCTTC. Its translation is CAWSYGGDLSYNEQFF. The chain links TRBV30 to TRBJ2-1, with D possibly being TRBD2 (6 bases). Trimming took 2 bases from V and 1 from J, leaving 15 bases between them. Germline CDR1 and CDR2: GTSNPN and SVGIG (reference sequence). This CDR3 is built from 16 residues.

The J gene is TRBJ2-3, the V gene TRBV5-4; TRBD2 matches 9 bases. Germline V gives CDR1 SGHNT, CDR2 YYREEE (reference sequence). Losses at the gene ends were 4 bases for V and 4 bases for J; bases not matched to a gene: 13. The CDR3 has 17 residues. The CDR3 reads CASSVKRRGGQADTQYF. CDR3 bases: TGTGCCAGCAGCGTGAAGAGGCGGGGGGGCCAGGCAGATACGCAGTATTTT.

The rearrangement uses TRBV9 and TRBJ1-4; TRBD1 matches 9 bases. V gave up 4 bases and J gave up 6 bases; unmatched junction bases: 4. The germline V gene has CDR1 SGDLS and CDR2 YYNGEE. This CDR3 is 14 amino acids long. CDR3 DNA: TGTGCCAGCAGCAGCGGACAGGGGTATGAAAAACTGTTTTTT. This codes for CASSSGQGYEKLFF.

CDR3 bases: TGTGCCAGCAGTCCAACCGGGACAGGGTTGGAGCAGTACTTC. It is translated as CASSPTGTGLEQYF. The genes are TRBV27 and TRBJ2-7, with 9 bases that match TRBD1. The trim removed 5 bases at V and 7 bases at J, leaving 9 bases unmatched. The CDR3 length is 14 residues. Germline lookup yields CDR1 MNHEY and CDR2 SMNVEV (reference sequence).

This clone was recorded only once. This chain links TRBV18 with TRBJ1-3; 9 bases align to TRBD1. The CDR3 contains 17 residues. With V trimmed by 6 bases and J by 1 base, 10 bases remained unmatched. The germline gives CDR1 KGHSH, CDR2 LQKENI. Here the CDR3 reads CASSQSPGTGSGNTIYF. Written as DNA, the CDR3 is TGTGCCAGCTCCCAAAGCCCCGGGACAGGGTCTGGAAACACCATATATTTT.

The chain combines TRBV24-1 with TRBJ1-2; D may be TRBD1 (5 bases). Per the germline V gene, CDR1 is KGHDR and CDR2 is SFDVKD. This CDR3 has 15 residues. V lost 3 bases and J 0 bases, leaving 10 bases between the germline ends. The CDR3: CATSDHAGPNYGYTF. Here the CDR3 DNA reads TGTGCCACCAGTGATCACGCGGGGCCTAACTATGGCTACACCTTC.

The CDR3 region has the DNA TGTGCCAGCAGTGTCGGGACAGGACTCTACGAGCAGTACTTC. Encoded protein: CASSVGTGLYEQYF. The chain uses TRBV2 and TRBJ2-7; 8 nucleotides agree with TRBD1. This CDR3 contains 14 residues. V trimming: 4 bases; J trimming: 3 bases; junction bases outside the gene matches: 5. Germline V gene data show CDR1 as SNHLY and CDR2 as FYNNEI.